Many counts were recorded for the clone carrying this T cell receptor beta chain. Its matching antigen is unknown. The data belong to a study of regulatory T cells in long-lasting Graves disease. Building of the TCR beta libraries involved iRepertoire HTBI primers and Arm-PCR of CDR3 regions. TCRdb reanalysed the multiplex PCR reads using MiXCR and keeps one entry per CDR3 protein. The data contain roughly 530,000 distinct CDR3 sequences, approximately 16% of them singletons. Time point indicated: newly diagnosed GD, antithyroid drugs for less than 3 months. PBMC-derived RNA was used for the TCR library. Findings and caveats of the study: Sharing of public clonotypes was greater in persistent patients (roughly 2,600) than in new patients (more than 900). Patients with persistent disease showed a bias toward TRBV28, TRBJ1-2 and TRBJ2-5.

The CDR3 totals 14 residues. The ends were cut back, 2 bases at V and 4 bases at J, with 10 bases in the middle. Per germline, CDR1 SGHVS and CDR2 FNYEAQ. A further study also used this sample, focusing on T cells in Graves' hyperthyroidism and ophthalmopathy. This second study says: Hyperthyroidism had been newly diagnosed in patients aged 18 to 65, and its duration was under 2 months.

The sample in question was peripheral blood mononuclear cells (PBMCs), obtained at new diagnosis, from a patient treated with antithyroid drugs. The chain links TRBV7-6 to TRBJ2-3; maybe TRBD1 (6 bases). The sequence was collected from a woman aged 35-65 years with Graves disease. The chain's CDR3 is CASSLRTASDTQYF. CDR3 DNA sequence: TGTGCCAGCAGCTTAAGGACAGCCTCAGATACGCAGTATTTT.